The clone carrying this T cell receptor (beta chain) was picked up a small number of times. Its specificity is unknown. These data belong to a study of T cells in Graves' hyperthyroidism and ophthalmopathy. Study-level findings and limits: Most thyroid clonotypes expanded above 0.001 were also detected in blood.

Researchers amplified the TCR beta CDR3 regions from RNA transcripts. The study used the HTBI primer set for a first-round RT-PCR of the TCR CDR3. A single record per CDR3 protein comes from TCRdb applying MiXCR to the multiplex PCR reads. The table shows 300,000 to 450,000 distinct CDR3 sequences, with about 14% occurring only once. The receptor comes from a woman in her sixties with Graves' hyperthyroidism. Sequenced input: blood.

DNA for the CDR3: TGTGCCAGCTCACCGGTCAGTCAGGGGATAAATGGCTACACCTTC. Translated, it gives CASSPVSQGINGYTF. This chain connects TRBV18 to TRBJ1-2, with D perhaps TRBD1 (6 bases). Germline CDR1 and CDR2: KGHSH and LQKENI. V was clipped by 3 bases and J by 6 bases, with 17 bases between them. CDR3 length: 15 residues.